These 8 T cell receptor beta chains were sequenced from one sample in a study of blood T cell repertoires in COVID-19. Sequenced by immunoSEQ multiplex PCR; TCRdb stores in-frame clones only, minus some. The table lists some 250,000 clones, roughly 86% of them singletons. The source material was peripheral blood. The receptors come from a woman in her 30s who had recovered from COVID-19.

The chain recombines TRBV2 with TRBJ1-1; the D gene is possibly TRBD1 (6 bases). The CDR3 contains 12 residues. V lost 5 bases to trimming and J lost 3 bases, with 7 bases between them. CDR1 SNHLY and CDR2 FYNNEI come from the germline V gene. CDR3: CASSQGYTEAFF. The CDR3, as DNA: TGTGCCAGCAGTCAGGGGTACACTGAAGCTTTCTTT.

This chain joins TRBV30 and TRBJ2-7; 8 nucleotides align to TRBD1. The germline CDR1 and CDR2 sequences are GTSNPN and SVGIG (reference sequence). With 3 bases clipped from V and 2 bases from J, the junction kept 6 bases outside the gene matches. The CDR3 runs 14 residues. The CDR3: CAWRAQGATYEQYF. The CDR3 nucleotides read TGTGCCTGGAGGGCTCAGGGGGCCACCTACGAGCAGTACTTC.

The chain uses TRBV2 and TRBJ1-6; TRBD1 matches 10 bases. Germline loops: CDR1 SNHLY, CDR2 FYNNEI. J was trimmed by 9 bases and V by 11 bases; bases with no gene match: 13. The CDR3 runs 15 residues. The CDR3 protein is CAAHGPGQGSSPLHF. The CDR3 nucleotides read TGTGCCGCCCACGGACCGGGACAGGGGAGTTCACCCCTCCACTTT.

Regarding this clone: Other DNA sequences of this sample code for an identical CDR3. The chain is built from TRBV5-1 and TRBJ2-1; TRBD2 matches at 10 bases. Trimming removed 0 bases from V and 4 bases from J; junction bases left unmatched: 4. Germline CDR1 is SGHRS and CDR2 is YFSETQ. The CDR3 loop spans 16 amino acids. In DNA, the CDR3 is TGCGCCAGCAGCTTGGCTGCTAGCGGGGGTTACAATGAGCAGTTCTTC. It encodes CASSLAASGGYNEQFF.

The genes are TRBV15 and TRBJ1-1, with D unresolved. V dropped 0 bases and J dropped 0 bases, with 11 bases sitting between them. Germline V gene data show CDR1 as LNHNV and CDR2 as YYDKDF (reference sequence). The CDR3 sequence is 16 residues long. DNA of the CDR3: TGTGCCACCAGCAGAGAGGGCCCCCGGCTGAACACTGAAGCTTTCTTT. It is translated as CATSREGPRLNTEAFF.

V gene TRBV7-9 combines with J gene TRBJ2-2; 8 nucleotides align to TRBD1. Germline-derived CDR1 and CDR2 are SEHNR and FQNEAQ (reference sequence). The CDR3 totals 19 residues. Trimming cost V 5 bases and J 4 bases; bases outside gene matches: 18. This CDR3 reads CASSDARGRGQESTGELFF. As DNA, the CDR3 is TGTGCCAGCAGCGACGCTCGAGGCAGGGGGCAGGAGAGCACCGGGGAGCTGTTTTTT. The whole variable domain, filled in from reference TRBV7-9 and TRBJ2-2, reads DTGVSQNPRHKITKRGQNVTFRCDPISEHNRLYWYRQTLGQGPEFLTYFQNEAQLEKSRLLSDRFSAERPKGSFSTLEIQRTEQGDSAMYLCASSDARGRGQESTGELFFGEGSRLTVL.

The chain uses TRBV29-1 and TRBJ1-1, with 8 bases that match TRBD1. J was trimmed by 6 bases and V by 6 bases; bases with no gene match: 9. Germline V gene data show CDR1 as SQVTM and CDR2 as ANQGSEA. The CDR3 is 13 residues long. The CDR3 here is CSVQTGGWAEAFF. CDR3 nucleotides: TGCAGCGTCCAAACAGGGGGTTGGGCTGAAGCTTTCTTT.

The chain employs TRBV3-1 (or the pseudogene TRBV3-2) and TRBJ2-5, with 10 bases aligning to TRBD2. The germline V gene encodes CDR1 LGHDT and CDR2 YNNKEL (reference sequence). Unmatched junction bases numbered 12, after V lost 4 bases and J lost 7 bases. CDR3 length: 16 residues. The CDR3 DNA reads TGTGCCAGCAGCCGAGAAAAGCGGGGGGGTTCTGTGACCCAGTACTTC. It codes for CASSREKRGGSVTQYF.